This T cell receptor beta chain was obtained from a study of a mutant IDH1 vaccine in newly diagnosed glioma. Across the whole study: During weeks 1, 3, 5, 7, 11, 15, 19 and 23, patients received eight vaccinations. Once 4-6 weeks had passed after radiotherapy alone, vaccination started, or it started with temozolomide cycles. An approximately 60% male, 37.5% female split and a mean age of about 40 years characterized treated patients.

The V and J ends lost 0 bases and 4 bases respectively, with 7 bases between them. Germline-derived CDR1 and CDR2 are SGHRS and YFSETQ. The CDR3 covers 13 residues. Only in-frame clones appear in the TCRdb table, and some are missing; sequencing was by immunoSEQ multiplex PCR. The sample lists about 120,000 clones; roughly 88% were seen once. Time point described: week 11, during vaccination. A single vaccine dose contained 300 ug of mutant IDH1 20-mer peptide, and topical imiquimod was used with it. For this clone: What it recognizes is unknown.

Regarding the study as a whole: Patients showed vaccine-induced immune responses at a rate of more than 80%.

The receptor was isolated from a woman aged 45-59 years with glioma. Sequences were derived from PBMCs, sampled from a glioma patient whose treatment included an IDH1 peptide vaccine. The J gene is TRBJ1-2, the V gene TRBV5-1; D uncertain. The CDR3 here is CASSLDYSYGYTF. The CDR3 region has the DNA TGCGCCAGCAGCTTGGATTACAGCTATGGCTACACCTTC.